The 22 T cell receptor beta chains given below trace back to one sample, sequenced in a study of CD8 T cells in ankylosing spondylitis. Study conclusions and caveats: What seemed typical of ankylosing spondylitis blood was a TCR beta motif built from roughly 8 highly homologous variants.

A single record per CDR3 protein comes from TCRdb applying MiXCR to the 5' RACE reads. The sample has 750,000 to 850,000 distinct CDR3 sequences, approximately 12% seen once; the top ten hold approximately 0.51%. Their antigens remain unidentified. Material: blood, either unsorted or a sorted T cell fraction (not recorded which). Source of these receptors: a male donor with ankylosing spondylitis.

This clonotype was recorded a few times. The CDR3 loop reads CASSWEGGYEQYF. The CDR3 bases are TGTGCCAGCAGTTGGGAGGGAGGCTACGAGCAGTACTTC. The chain combines TRBV7-2 with TRBJ2-7; 7 bases line up with TRBD2. The junction had 5 bases not matched to a gene; V was cut back by 6 bases and J by 3 bases. This CDR3 contains 13 residues. The V gene's germline CDR1 is SGHTA and CDR2 FQGNSA.

The CDR3 is CASSSLSGVTYEQYF. The CDR3 nucleotides read TGTGCCAGCAGCTCCCTATCGGGGGTAACCTACGAGCAGTACTTC. This rearrangement joins TRBV7-9 to TRBJ2-7, with TRBD2 as a possible D gene (6 bases). The CDR3 runs to 15 residues. Germline lookup yields CDR1 SEHNR and CDR2 FQNEAQ (reference sequence). V lost 4 bases, J lost 2 bases, and 15 bases lay in between.

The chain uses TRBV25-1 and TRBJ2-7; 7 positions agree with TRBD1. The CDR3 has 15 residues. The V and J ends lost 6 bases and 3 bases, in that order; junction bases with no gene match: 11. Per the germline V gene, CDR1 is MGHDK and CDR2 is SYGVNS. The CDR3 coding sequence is TGTGCCAGCAGCGACGCCAGGGGGATCTACTACGAGCAGTACTTC. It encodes CASSDARGIYYEQYF.

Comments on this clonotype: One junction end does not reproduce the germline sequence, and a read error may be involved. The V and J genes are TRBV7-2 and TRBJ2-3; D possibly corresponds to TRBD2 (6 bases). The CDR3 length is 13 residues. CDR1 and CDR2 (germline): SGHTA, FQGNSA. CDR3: CASRLTSTDTQYF. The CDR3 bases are TGTGCCAGCAGACTTACTAGCACCGATACGCAGTATTTT.

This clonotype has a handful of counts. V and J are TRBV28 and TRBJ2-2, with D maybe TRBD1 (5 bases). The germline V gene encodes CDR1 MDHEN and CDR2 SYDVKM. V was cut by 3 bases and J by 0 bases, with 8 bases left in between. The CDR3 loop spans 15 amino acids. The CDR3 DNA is TGTGCCAGCAGTTTCTACAGGCCGAACACCGGGGAGCTGTTTTTT. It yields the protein CASSFYRPNTGELFF.

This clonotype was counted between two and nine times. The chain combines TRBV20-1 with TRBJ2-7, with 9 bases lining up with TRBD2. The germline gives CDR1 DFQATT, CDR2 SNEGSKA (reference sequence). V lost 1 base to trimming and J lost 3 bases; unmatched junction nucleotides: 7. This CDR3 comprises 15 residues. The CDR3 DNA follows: TGCAGTGCTAGAGTGGGCGGGAGGGCCGACTACGAGCAGTACTTC. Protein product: CSARVGGRADYEQYF.

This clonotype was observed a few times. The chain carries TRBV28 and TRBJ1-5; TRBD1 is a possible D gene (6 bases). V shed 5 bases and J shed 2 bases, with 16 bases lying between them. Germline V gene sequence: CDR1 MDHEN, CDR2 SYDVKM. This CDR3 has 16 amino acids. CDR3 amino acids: CASSRQQGWGNQPQHF. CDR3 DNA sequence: TGTGCCAGCAGTAGACAACAGGGTTGGGGCAATCAGCCCCAGCATTTT.

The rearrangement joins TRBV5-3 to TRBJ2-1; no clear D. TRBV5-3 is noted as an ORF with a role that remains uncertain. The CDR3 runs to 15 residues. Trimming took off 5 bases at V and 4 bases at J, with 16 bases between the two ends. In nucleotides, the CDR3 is TGTGCCAGAAGTCGGGCCCTATTTTCGTACAATGAGCAGTTCTTC. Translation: CARSRALFSYNEQFF.

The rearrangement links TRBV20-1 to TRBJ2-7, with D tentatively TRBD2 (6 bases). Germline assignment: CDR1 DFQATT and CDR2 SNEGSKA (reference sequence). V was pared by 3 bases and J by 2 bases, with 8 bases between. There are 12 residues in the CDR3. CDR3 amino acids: CSARRRAYEQYF. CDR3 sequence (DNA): TGCAGTGCTAGGCGGAGGGCCTACGAGCAGTACTTC.

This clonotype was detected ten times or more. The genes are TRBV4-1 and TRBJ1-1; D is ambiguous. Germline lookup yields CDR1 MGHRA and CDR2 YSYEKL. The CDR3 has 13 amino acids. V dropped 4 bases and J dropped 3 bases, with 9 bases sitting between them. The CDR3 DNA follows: TGCGCCAGCAGCCTCGATCCTTACACTGAAGCTTTCTTT. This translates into CASSLDPYTEAFF.

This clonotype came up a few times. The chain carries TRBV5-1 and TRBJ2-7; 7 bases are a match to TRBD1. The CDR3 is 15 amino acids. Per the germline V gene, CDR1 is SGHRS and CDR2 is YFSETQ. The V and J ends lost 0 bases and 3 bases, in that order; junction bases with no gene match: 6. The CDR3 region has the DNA TGCGCCAGCAGCTTGGAACGAGGGACAGACTACGAGCAGTACTTC. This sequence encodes CASSLERGTDYEQYF.

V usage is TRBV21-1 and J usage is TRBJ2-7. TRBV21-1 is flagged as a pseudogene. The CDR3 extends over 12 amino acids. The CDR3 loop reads CAGPAGYYEQYF. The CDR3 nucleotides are TGTGCCGGTCCGGCGGGCTACTACGAGCAGTACTTC.

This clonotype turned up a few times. The CDR3 loop reads CASSPIGRYNEQFF. The CDR3 DNA is TGTGCCAGCAGTCCCATCGGGCGGTACAATGAGCAGTTCTTC. The genes are TRBV6-2 or TRBV6-3 and TRBJ2-1; D is ambiguous. V was trimmed by 5 bases and J by 4 bases, leaving 12 bases between them. The CDR3 sequence is 14 residues long. CDR1 and CDR2 from the germline V gene are MNHEY and SVGEGT.

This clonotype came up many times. CDR3 loop: CSVDVTRDSEQYF. Here the CDR3 DNA reads TGCAGCGTTGACGTCACCCGGGACTCGGAGCAGTACTTC. The chain recombines TRBV29-1 with TRBJ2-7, with D possibly TRBD2 on 6 matching bases. Germline loops: CDR1 SQVTM, CDR2 ANQGSEA. The CDR3 is 13 amino acids. V lost 3 bases, J lost 7 bases, and 16 bases lay in between.

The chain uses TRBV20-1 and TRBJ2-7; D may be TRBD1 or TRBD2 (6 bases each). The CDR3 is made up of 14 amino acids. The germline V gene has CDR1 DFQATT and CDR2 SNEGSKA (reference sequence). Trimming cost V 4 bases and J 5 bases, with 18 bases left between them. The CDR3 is CSATGARREDEQYF. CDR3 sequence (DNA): TGCAGTGCTACGGGGGCTAGACGAGAAGACGAGCAGTACTTC.

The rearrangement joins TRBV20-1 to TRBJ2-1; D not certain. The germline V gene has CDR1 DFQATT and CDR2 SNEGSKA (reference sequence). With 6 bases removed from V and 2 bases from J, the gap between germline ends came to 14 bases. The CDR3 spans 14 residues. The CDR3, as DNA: TGCAGTGCCCCCGGGCCCCCCGCCTACAATGAGCAGTTCTTC. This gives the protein CSAPGPPAYNEQFF.

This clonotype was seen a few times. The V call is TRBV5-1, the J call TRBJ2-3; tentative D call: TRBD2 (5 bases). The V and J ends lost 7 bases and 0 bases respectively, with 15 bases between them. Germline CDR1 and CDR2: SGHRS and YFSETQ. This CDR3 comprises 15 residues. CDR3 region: CASRIWTSSTDTQYF. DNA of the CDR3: TGCGCCAGCCGTATTTGGACTTCTAGCACAGATACGCAGTATTTT. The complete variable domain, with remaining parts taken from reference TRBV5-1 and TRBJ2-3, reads KAGVTQTPRYLIKTRGQQVTLSCSPISGHRSVSWYQQTPGQGLQFLFEYFSETQRNKGNFPGRFSGRQFSNSRSEMNVSTLELGDSALYLCASRIWTSSTDTQYFGPGTRLTVL.

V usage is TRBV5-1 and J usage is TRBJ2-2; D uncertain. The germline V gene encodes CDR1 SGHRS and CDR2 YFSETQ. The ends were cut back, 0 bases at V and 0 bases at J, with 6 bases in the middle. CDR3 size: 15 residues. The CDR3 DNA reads TGCGCCAGCAGCTTGGCCCTCACGAACACCGGGGAGCTGTTTTTT. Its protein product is CASSLALTNTGELFF.

CDR3: CASSQDPLGRGEETQYF. In nucleotides, the CDR3 is TGCGCCAGCAGCCAAGATCCGCTCGGCAGGGGCGAAGAGACCCAGTACTTC. The chain joins TRBV4-3 to TRBJ2-5; maybe TRBD1 (6 bases). Germline CDR1 LGHNA, CDR2 YSLEER. V gave up 0 bases and J gave up 3 bases, with 17 bases separating them. This CDR3 is built from 17 residues.

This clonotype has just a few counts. In DNA form, the CDR3 reads TGTGCCAGCAGCCGACCTGGGGGGGACAGGCCTACTACCTTC. As protein: CASSRPGGDRPTTF. The gene calls are TRBV5-6 and TRBJ1-2; TRBD1 aligns across 8 bases. The CDR3 runs 14 residues. The trim removed 4 bases at V and 14 bases at J, leaving 16 bases unmatched. The germline V gene encodes CDR1 SGHDT and CDR2 YYEEEE.

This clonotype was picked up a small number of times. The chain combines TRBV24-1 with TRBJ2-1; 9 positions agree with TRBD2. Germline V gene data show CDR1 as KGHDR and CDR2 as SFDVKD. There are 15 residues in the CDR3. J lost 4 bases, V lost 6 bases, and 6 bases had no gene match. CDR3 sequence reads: CATSRSGGPYNEQFF. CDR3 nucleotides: TGTGCCACCAGTCGAAGCGGGGGGCCATACAATGAGCAGTTCTTC.

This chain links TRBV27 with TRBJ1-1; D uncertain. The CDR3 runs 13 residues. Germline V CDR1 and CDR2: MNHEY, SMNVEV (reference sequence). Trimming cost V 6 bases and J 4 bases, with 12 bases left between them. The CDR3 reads CASRGIWSTEAFF. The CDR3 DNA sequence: TGTGCCAGCAGGGGAATCTGGAGCACTGAAGCTTTCTTT.